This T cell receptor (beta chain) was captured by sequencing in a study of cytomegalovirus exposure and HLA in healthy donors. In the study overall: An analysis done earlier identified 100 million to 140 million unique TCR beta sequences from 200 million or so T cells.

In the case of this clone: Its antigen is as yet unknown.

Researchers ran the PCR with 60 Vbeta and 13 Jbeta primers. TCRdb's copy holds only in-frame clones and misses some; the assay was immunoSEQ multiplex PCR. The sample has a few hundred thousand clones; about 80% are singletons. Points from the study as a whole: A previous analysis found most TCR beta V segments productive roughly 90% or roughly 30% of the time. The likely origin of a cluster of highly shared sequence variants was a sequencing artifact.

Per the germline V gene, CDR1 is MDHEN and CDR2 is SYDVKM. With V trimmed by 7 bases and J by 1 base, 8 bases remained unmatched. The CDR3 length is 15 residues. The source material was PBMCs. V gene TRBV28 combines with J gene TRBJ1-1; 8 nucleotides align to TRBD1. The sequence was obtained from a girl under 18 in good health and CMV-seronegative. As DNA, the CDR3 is TGTGCCAGCACTTCGGGACAGGCCAGGAACACTGAAGCTTTCTTT. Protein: CASTSGQARNTEAFF.